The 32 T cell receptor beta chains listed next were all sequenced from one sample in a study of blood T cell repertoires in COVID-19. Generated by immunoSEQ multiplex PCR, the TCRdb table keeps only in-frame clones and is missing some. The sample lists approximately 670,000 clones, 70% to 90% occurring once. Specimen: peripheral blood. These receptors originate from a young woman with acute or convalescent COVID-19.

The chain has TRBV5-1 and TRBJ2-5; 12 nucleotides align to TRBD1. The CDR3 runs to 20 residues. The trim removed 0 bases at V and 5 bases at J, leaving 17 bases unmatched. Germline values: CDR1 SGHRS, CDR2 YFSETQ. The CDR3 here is CASSLGLFRDRGQGGETQYF. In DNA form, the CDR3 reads TGCGCCAGCAGCTTGGGACTGTTTCGGGACAGGGGGCAAGGTGGGGAGACCCAGTACTTC.

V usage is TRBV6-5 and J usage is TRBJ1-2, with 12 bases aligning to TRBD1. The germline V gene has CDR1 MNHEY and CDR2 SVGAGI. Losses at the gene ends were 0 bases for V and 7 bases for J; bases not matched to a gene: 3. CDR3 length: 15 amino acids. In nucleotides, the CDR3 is TGTGCCAGCAGTTACTCAGGGACAGGGGGCTTTGGCTACACCTTC. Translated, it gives CASSYSGTGGFGYTF.

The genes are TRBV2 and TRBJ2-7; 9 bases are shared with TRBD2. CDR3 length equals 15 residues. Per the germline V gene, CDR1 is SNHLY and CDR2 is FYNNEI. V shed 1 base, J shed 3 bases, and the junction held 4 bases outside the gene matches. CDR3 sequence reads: CASSEGAGGRYEQYF. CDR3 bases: TGTGCCAGCAGTGAAGGGGCGGGAGGGCGCTACGAGCAGTACTTC.

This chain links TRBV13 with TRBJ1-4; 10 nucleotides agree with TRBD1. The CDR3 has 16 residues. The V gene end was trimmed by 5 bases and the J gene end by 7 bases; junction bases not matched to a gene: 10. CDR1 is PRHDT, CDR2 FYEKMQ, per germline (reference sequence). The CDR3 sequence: CASSPREGQGREKLFF. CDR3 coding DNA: TGTGCCAGCAGCCCTAGGGAGGGACAGGGGCGTGAAAAACTGTTTTTT.

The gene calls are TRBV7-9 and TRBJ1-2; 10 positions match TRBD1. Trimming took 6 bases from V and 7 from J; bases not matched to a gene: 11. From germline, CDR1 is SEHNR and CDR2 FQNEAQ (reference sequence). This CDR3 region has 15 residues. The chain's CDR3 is CASRIRQGAFGGYTF. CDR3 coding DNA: TGTGCCAGCAGGATTCGACAGGGGGCATTTGGTGGCTACACCTTC.

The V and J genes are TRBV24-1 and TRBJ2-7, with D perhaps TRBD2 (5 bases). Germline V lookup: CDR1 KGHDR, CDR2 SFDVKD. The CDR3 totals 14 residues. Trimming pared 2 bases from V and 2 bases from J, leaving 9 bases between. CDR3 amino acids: CATSDSVGAYEQYF. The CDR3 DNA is TGTGCCACCAGTGATTCGGTCGGGGCCTACGAGCAGTACTTC.

The CDR3 protein is CASTWTGGYEQYF. The CDR3 DNA follows: TGTGCCAGCACCTGGACAGGGGGTTACGAGCAGTACTTC. The rearrangement joins TRBV28 to TRBJ2-7; TRBD1 aligns across 10 bases. The CDR3 length is 13 residues. Looked up from germline, CDR1 is MDHEN and CDR2 is SYDVKM. V was pared by 7 bases and J by 4 bases, with 4 bases of the junction left unmatched.

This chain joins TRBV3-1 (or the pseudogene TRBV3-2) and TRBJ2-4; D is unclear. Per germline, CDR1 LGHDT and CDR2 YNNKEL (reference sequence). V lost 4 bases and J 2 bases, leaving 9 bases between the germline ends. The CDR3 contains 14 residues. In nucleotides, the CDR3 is TGTGCCAGCAGCCGTGAGTGGTCCAAAAACATTCAGTACTTC. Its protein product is CASSREWSKNIQYF.

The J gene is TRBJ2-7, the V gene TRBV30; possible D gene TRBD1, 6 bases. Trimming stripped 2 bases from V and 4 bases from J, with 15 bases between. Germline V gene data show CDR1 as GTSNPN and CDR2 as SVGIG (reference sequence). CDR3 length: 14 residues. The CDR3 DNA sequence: TGTGCCTGGAGTCCCCCCCAGGGGCGTTACGAGCAGTACTTC. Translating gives CAWSPPQGRYEQYF.

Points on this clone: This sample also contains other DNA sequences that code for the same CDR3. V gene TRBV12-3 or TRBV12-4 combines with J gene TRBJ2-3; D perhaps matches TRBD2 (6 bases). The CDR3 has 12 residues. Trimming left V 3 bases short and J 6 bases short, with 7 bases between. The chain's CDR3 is CASSFGGDTQYF. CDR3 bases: TGTGCCAGCAGTTTCGGAGGGGATACGCAGTATTTT.

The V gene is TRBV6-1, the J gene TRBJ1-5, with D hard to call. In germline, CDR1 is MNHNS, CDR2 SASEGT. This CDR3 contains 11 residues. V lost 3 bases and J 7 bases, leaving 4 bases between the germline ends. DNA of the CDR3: TGTGCCAGCAGTGAGGGCCAGCCCCAGCATTTT. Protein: CASSEGQPQHF.

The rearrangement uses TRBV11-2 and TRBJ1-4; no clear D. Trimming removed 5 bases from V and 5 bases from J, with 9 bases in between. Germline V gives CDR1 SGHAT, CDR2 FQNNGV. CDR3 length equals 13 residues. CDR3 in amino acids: CASSGEQNEKLFF. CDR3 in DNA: TGTGCCAGCAGCGGGGAGCAGAATGAAAAACTGTTTTTT.

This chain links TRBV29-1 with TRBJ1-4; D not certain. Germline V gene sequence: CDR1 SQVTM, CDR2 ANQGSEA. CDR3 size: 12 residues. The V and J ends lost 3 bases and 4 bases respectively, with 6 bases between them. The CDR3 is CSVEAVNEKLFF. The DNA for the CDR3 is TGCAGCGTTGAGGCGGTTAATGAAAAACTGTTTTTT.

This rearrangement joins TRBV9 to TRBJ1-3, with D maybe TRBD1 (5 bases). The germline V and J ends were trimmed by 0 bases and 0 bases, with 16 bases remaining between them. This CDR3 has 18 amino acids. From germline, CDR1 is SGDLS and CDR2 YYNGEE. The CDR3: CASSVGGLGASSGNTIYF. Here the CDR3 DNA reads TGTGCCAGCAGCGTAGGAGGTCTAGGGGCTAGCTCTGGAAACACCATATATTTT.

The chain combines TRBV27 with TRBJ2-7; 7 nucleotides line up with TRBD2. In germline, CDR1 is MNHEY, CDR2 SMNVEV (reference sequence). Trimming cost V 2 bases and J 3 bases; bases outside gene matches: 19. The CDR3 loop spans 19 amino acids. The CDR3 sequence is CASSLALRTSARAVYEQYF. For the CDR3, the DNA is TGTGCCAGCAGTTTAGCCCTACGAACTAGCGCAAGGGCAGTCTACGAGCAGTACTTC.

In DNA form, the CDR3 reads TGTGCCTGGAGTGGGGGGACAGGGAGAAGCACCATATATTTT. Translated: CAWSGGTGRSTIYF. V is TRBV30 and J is TRBJ1-3; 9 bases fit TRBD1. CDR3 length equals 14 residues. CDR1 is GTSNPN and CDR2 is SVGIG in the germline V gene (reference sequence). V lost 1 base to trimming and J lost 9 bases; unmatched junction nucleotides: 7.

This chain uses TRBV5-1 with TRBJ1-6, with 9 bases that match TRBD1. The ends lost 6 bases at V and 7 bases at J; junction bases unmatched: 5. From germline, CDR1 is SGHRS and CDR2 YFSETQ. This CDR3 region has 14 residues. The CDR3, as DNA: TGCGCCAGCACCGCGGGACAGGGCAATTCACCCCTCCACTTT. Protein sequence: CASTAGQGNSPLHF.

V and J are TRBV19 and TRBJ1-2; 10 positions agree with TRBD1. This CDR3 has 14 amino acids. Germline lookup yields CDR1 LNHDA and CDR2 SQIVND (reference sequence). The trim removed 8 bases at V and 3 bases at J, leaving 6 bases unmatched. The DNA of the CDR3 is TGTGCCAGTTGCCGGGACAGGGGTGACTATGGCTACACCTTC. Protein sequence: CASCRDRGDYGYTF.

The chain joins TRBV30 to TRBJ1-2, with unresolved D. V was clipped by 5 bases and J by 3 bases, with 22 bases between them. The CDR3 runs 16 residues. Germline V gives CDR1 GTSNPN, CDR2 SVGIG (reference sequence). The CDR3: CAWEHRRTDTDYGYTF. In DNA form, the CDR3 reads TGTGCCTGGGAGCATCGGCGAACAGATACGGACTATGGCTACACCTTC.

CDR3 DNA sequence: TGTGCCAGCACCGGCAGGGTAGCGGGGAATGAGCAGTTCTTC. It yields the protein CASTGRVAGNEQFF. The chain combines TRBV7-9 with TRBJ2-1, with 8 bases matching TRBD2. CDR1 SEHNR and CDR2 FQNEAQ come from the germline V gene (reference sequence). V was pared by 7 bases and J by 7 bases, with 9 bases of the junction left unmatched. This CDR3 is built from 14 residues.

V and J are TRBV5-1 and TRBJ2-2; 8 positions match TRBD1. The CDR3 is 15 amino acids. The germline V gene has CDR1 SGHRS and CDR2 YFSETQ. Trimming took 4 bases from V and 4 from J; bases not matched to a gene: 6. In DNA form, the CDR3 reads TGCGCCAGCAGCCTACAGGGGGAAGGCACCGGGGAGCTGTTTTTT. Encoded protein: CASSLQGEGTGELFF. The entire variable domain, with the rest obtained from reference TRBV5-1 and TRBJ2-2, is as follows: KAGVTQTPRYLIKTRGQQVTLSCSPISGHRSVSWYQQTPGQGLQFLFEYFSETQRNKGNFPGRFSGRQFSNSRSEMNVSTLELGDSALYLCASSLQGEGTGELFFGEGSRLTVL.

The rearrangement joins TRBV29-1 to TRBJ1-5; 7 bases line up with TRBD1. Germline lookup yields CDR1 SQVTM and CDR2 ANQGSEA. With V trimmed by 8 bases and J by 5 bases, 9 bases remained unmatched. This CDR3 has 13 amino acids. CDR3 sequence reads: CSTAGGVDQPQHF. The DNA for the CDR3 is TGCAGCACTGCAGGGGGAGTAGATCAGCCCCAGCATTTT.

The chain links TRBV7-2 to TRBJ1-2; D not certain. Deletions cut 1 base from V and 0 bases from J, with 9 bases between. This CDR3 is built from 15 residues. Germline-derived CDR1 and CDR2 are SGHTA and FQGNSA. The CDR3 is CASSLGTGSNYGYTF. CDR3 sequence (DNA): TGTGCCAGCAGCTTAGGAACGGGGTCTAACTATGGCTACACCTTC. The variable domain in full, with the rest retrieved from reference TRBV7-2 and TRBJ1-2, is GAGVSQSPSNKVTEKGKDVELRCDPISGHTALYWYRQSLGQGLEFLIYFQGNSAPDKSGLPSDRFSAERTGGSVSTLTIQRTQQEDSAVYLCASSLGTGSNYGYTFGSGTRLTVV.

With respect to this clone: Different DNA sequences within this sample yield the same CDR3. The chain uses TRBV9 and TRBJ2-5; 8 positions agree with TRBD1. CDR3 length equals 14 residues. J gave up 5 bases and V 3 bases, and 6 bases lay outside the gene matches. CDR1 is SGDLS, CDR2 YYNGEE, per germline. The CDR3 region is CASSAATGEETQYF. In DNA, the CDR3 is TGTGCCAGCAGCGCAGCGACAGGGGAGGAGACCCAGTACTTC.

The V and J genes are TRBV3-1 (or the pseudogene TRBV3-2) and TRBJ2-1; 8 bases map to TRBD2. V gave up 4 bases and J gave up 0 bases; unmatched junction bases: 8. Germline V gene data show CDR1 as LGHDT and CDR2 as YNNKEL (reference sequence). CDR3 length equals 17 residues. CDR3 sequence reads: CASSLISGVSSYNEQFF. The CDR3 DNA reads TGTGCCAGCAGCCTCATTAGCGGGGTCAGCTCCTACAATGAGCAGTTCTTC.

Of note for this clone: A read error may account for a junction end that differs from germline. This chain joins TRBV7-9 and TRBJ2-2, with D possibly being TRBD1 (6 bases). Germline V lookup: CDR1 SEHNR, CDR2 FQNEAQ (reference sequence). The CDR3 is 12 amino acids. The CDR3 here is CVRGGNTGELFF. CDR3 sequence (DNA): TGCGTCAGGGGTGGAAACACCGGGGAGCTGTTTTTT.

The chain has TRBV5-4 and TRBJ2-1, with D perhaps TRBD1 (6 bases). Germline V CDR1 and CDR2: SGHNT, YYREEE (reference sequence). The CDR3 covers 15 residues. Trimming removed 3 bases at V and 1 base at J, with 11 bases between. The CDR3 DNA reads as TGTGCCAGCAGCTCAAGACAGGAATCCTACAATGAGCAGTTCTTC. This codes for CASSSRQESYNEQFF.

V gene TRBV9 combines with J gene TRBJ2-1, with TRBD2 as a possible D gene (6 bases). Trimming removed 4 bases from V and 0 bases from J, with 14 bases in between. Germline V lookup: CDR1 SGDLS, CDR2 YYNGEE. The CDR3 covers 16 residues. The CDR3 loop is CASSPGTPYSYNEQFF. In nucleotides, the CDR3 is TGTGCCAGCAGCCCAGGGACTCCCTACTCCTACAATGAGCAGTTCTTC.

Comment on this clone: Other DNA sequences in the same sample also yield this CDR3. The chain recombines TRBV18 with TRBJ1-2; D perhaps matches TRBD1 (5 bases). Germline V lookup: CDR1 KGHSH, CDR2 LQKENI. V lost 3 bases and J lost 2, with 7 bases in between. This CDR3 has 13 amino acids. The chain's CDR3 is CASSPTENYGYTF. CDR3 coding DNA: TGTGCCAGCTCACCGACAGAGAACTATGGCTACACCTTC.

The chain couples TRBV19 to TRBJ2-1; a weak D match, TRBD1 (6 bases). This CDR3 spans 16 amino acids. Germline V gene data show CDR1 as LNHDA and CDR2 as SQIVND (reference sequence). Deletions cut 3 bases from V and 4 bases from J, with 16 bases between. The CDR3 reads CASSIQGQGPYNEQFF. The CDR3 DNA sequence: TGTGCCAGTAGTATTCAGGGCCAGGGGCCTTACAATGAGCAGTTCTTC.

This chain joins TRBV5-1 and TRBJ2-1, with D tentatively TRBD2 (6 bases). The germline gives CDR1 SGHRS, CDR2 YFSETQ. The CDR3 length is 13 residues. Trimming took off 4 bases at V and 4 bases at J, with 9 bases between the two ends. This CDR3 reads CASSKTSYNEQFF. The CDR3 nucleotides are TGCGCCAGCAGCAAGACTAGTTACAATGAGCAGTTCTTC.

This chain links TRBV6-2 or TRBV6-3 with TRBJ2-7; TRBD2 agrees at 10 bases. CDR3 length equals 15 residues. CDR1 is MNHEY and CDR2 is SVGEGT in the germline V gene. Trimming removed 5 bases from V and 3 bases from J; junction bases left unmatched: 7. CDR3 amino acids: CASSHGTSEGYEQYF. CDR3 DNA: TGTGCCAGCAGTCACGGGACTAGCGAGGGCTACGAGCAGTACTTC.